Presented here are 28 T cell receptor beta chains from one specimen sequenced in a study of T-cell memory formation after mild COVID-19. Via MiXCR, TCRdb re-called the 5' RACE reads, giving one row per CDR3 protein. This table has under 450,000 distinct CDR3 sequences, around an eighth appearing once. Sequencing was performed on PBMCs or a T cell subset sorted from them (not recorded which). All receptors derive from a young man who had mild COVID-19 (a few samples of this study predate the infection). Cell type and time point are not known.

This clonotype was counted many times. This chain uses TRBV5-1 with TRBJ1-1; the D is unclear. The CDR3 is 13 residues long. Germline values: CDR1 SGHRS, CDR2 YFSETQ. Trimming removed 2 bases at V and 1 base at J, with 6 bases between. CDR3 sequence reads: CASSFEGNTEAFF. The CDR3 DNA follows: TGCGCCAGCAGCTTTGAGGGGAACACTGAAGCTTTCTTT.

The chain joins TRBV10-3 to TRBJ2-7; D possibly matches TRBD1 or TRBD2 (7 bases each). CDR3 length: 14 residues. V was trimmed by 6 bases and J by 2 bases, leaving 14 bases between them. Germline CDR1 is ENHRY and CDR2 is SYGVKD. CDR3 loop: CAISQGGGPYEQYF. The DNA for the CDR3 is TGTGCCATCAGCCAGGGGGGAGGGCCCTACGAGCAGTACTTC.

This clonotype was observed a few times. The V gene is TRBV18, the J gene TRBJ1-1; unclear D gene. V was cut by 3 bases and J by 8 bases, with 13 bases left in between. CDR1 is KGHSH and CDR2 is LQKENI in the germline V gene. The CDR3 consists of 13 residues. This CDR3 is CASSPMDALEAFF. CDR3 sequence (DNA): TGTGCCAGCTCACCCATGGACGCGTTGGAAGCTTTCTTT.

This clonotype occurred many times. The V and J genes are TRBV9 and TRBJ2-3; D is undetermined. The CDR3 covers 14 residues. Germline assignment: CDR1 SGDLS and CDR2 YYNGEE. V lost 0 bases, J lost 6 bases, and 11 bases lay in between. The DNA of the CDR3 is TGTGCCAGCAGCGTAGCCACAGCTTGGGATACGCAGTATTTT. This sequence encodes CASSVATAWDTQYF.

J is TRBJ1-2 and V is TRBV10-3; 7 nucleotides align to TRBD1. V gave up 0 bases and J gave up 8 bases; unmatched junction bases: 3. The CDR3 loop spans 13 amino acids. Germline loops: CDR1 ENHRY, CDR2 SYGVKD. CDR3 region: CAISESRDSGYTF. The CDR3 DNA sequence: TGTGCCATCAGTGAGTCCAGGGACAGCGGCTACACCTTC.

This clonotype has just a few counts. The V and J genes are TRBV6-4 and TRBJ2-7, with 9 bases lining up with TRBD2. The CDR3 sequence is 15 residues long. Trimming at V came to 3 bases and at J to 5 bases, leaving 8 bases not matched to a gene. Germline loops: CDR1 MRHNA, CDR2 SNTAGT. In DNA, the CDR3 is TGTGCCAGCAGTGAAGGCCCTAGCGGGGCCCACGAGCAGTACTTC. It yields the protein CASSEGPSGAHEQYF.

Ten or more counts support this clonotype. The genes are TRBV5-1 and TRBJ2-1; D possibly corresponds to TRBD2 (6 bases). CDR1 is SGHRS and CDR2 is YFSETQ in the germline V gene. V gave up 3 bases and J gave up 2 bases, with 12 bases separating them. The CDR3 runs 15 residues. CDR3 loop: CASSSGLPTYNEQFF. DNA of the CDR3: TGCGCCAGCAGCTCGGGACTGCCTACCTACAATGAGCAGTTCTTC.

This clonotype was counted between two and nine times. This chain joins TRBV19 and TRBJ1-2; D uncertain. CDR1 and CDR2 from the germline V gene are LNHDA and SQIVND (reference sequence). V was pared by 5 bases and J by 7 bases, with 14 bases between. CDR3 length equals 13 residues. CDR3 region: CASSPAIGVGYTF. CDR3 DNA sequence: TGTGCCAGTAGTCCCGCAATAGGCGTTGGCTACACCTTC.

This clonotype was detected a few times. This sequence joins TRBV19 and TRBJ1-1; the match to TRBD1 covers 8 bases. The CDR3 loop spans 15 amino acids. J was trimmed by 4 bases and V by 6 bases; bases with no gene match: 10. Germline V gene lookup returns CDR1 LNHDA and CDR2 SQIVND (reference sequence). CDR3 DNA sequence: TGTGCCAGTAGCTCCCTCGCCACAGGGGGCACTGAAGCTTTCTTT. This gives the protein CASSSLATGGTEAFF. Based on the CDR3 plus reference TRBV19 and TRBJ1-1, the full variable domain is DGGITQSPKYLFRKEGQNVTLSCEQNLNHDAMYWYRQDPGQGLRLIYYSQIVNDFQKGDIAEGYSVSREKKESFPLTVTSAQKNPTAFYLCASSSLATGGTEAFFGQGTRLTVV.

This clonotype has only one observation. The gene calls are TRBV29-1 and TRBJ1-1; D is unclear. Per the germline V gene, CDR1 is SQVTM and CDR2 is ANQGSEA. This CDR3 has 14 residues. V lost 1 base to trimming and J lost 1 base, with 10 bases between them. The CDR3 DNA is TGCAGCGTTGAAGGGGCAACCGAGAACACTGAAGCTTTCTTT. Translation: CSVEGATENTEAFF.

The V call is TRBV27, the J call TRBJ2-6, with D uncertain. V dropped 4 bases and J dropped 2 bases, with 15 bases sitting between them. CDR1 and CDR2 (germline): MNHEY, SMNVEV (reference sequence). This CDR3 region has 17 residues. The CDR3 sequence: CASSSTLITTGANVLTF. The CDR3 nucleotides read TGTGCCAGCAGTTCCACCCTCATAACTACTGGGGCCAACGTCCTGACTTTC.

This clonotype was observed a few times. This chain connects TRBV6-5 to TRBJ2-2; D possibly corresponds to TRBD2 (6 bases). This CDR3 has 14 amino acids. Deletions cut 6 bases from V and 1 base from J, with 9 bases between. Germline-derived CDR1 and CDR2 are MNHEY and SVGAGI. Here the CDR3 reads CASSYGGNTGELFF. The CDR3 nucleotides are TGTGCCAGCAGCTACGGGGGGAACACCGGGGAGCTGTTTTTT.

The chain links TRBV29-1 to TRBJ1-5; the D gene is possibly TRBD1 (5 bases). Germline lookup yields CDR1 SQVTM and CDR2 ANQGSEA. The ends were cut back, 4 bases at V and 2 bases at J, with 15 bases in the middle. The CDR3 extends over 15 amino acids. CDR3 amino acids: CSVAPSGGGNQPQHF. Written as DNA, the CDR3 is TGCAGCGTTGCCCCCAGCGGGGGTGGCAATCAGCCCCAGCATTTT.

This clonotype was detected a few times. The rearrangement uses TRBV24-1 and TRBJ1-2, with D maybe TRBD1 (5 bases). Germline assignment: CDR1 KGHDR and CDR2 SFDVKD. With 5 bases removed from V and 3 bases from J, the gap between germline ends came to 9 bases. CDR3 length equals 13 residues. The CDR3 loop is CATSAGFDYGYTF. The CDR3 DNA sequence: TGTGCCACCAGTGCAGGGTTTGACTATGGCTACACCTTC.

This clonotype was seen repeatedly, ten times or more. The chain employs TRBV18 and TRBJ1-2; D remains ambiguous. Germline V gene data show CDR1 as KGHSH and CDR2 as LQKENI. Trimming stripped 3 bases from V and 4 bases from J, with 9 bases between. The CDR3 covers 13 residues. The CDR3 region has the DNA TGTGCCAGCTCACCGGAATCAGCCTATGGCTACACCTTC. Residues: CASSPESAYGYTF.

In this sample, this clonotype turned up many times. A junction boundary mismatches the germline segment, possibly from a read error. The chain combines TRBV5-1 with TRBJ2-7, with D possibly being TRBD1 (5 bases). Germline CDR1 and CDR2: SGHRS and YFSETQ. This CDR3 has 14 amino acids. The CDR3 spells CASSSYRPSDEQYF. In nucleotides, the CDR3 is TGCGCCAGCAGCTCCTACAGGCCCTCCGACGAGCAGTACTTC.

Comment on this clonotype: A read error may produce the germline difference seen at one junction end. This chain links TRBV7-7 with TRBJ2-5, with 8 bases matching TRBD2. CDR1 and CDR2 (germline): SSHAT, FNYEAQ (reference sequence). The CDR3 totals 14 residues. The DNA of the CDR3 is TGTGCTAGCAGCACCCTAGCGGGCACAGAGACCCAGTACTTC. It yields the protein CASSTLAGTETQYF. The whole variable domain, filled in from reference TRBV7-7 and TRBJ2-5, reads GAGVSQSPRYKVTKRGQDVTLRCDPISSHATLYWYQQALGQGPEFLTYFNYEAQPDKSGLPSDRFSAERPEGSISTLTIQRTEQRDSAMYRCASSTLAGTETQYFGPGTRLLVL.

In its sample, this clonotype was seen a few times. CDR3 residues: CASSPSRLMNTEAFF. The CDR3 DNA reads as TGCGCCAGCAGCCCGAGCAGATTAATGAACACTGAAGCTTTCTTT. This chain connects TRBV5-1 to TRBJ1-1; no clear D. The CDR3 runs 15 residues. The ends were cut back, 4 bases at V and 0 bases at J, with 13 bases in the middle. CDR1 SGHRS and CDR2 YFSETQ come from the germline V gene. The variable domain in full, completed from reference TRBV5-1 and TRBJ1-1, reads KAGVTQTPRYLIKTRGQQVTLSCSPISGHRSVSWYQQTPGQGLQFLFEYFSETQRNKGNFPGRFSGRQFSNSRSEMNVSTLELGDSALYLCASSPSRLMNTEAFFGQGTRLTVV.

The chain combines TRBV23-1 with TRBJ2-3; 10 bases are a match to TRBD2. TRBV23-1 is classed as an ORF, of uncertain function. V lost 7 bases and J lost 1; bases outside the gene matches: 5. The length of the CDR3 is 15 residues. Here the CDR3 DNA reads TGCGCCAGCAACCCCGGGACTAGCGGCACAGATACGCAGTATTTT. This encodes CASNPGTSGTDTQYF.

This chain links TRBV9 with TRBJ1-6; D gene ambiguous. This CDR3 has 14 residues. CDR1 and CDR2 (germline): SGDLS, YYNGEE. The V and J ends lost 0 bases and 9 bases respectively, with 10 bases between them. In nucleotides, the CDR3 is TGTGCCAGCAGCGTAGACGCGATTTTTTCACCCCTCCACTTT. Its translation is CASSVDAIFSPLHF.

This clonotype has ten or more counts. V usage is TRBV5-1 and J usage is TRBJ1-1; D gene uncertain. The CDR3 is 15 amino acids. V was clipped by 4 bases and J by 5 bases, with 18 bases between them. CDR1 SGHRS and CDR2 YFSETQ come from the germline V gene. CDR3 loop: CASSGLLGSGTEAFF. The DNA for the CDR3 is TGCGCCAGCAGCGGGTTGTTGGGCTCGGGAACTGAAGCTTTCTTT.

The rearrangement uses TRBV7-8 and TRBJ2-7; D is tentatively TRBD1 or TRBD2 (5 bases each). The CDR3 consists of 16 residues. Germline V gene data show CDR1 as SGHVS and CDR2 as FQNEAQ. V lost 6 bases, J lost 1 base, and 19 bases lay in between. The DNA for the CDR3 is TGTGCCAGCAGAGCACGTGAGGGGTCTCTTTCCTACGAGCAGTACTTC. This sequence encodes CASRAREGSLSYEQYF.

The V call is TRBV30, the J call TRBJ1-6; weak D call: TRBD1 (5 bases). Trimming removed 0 bases from V and 5 bases from J, with 20 bases in between. The germline V gene has CDR1 GTSNPN and CDR2 SVGIG (reference sequence). This CDR3 comprises 18 residues. Here the CDR3 reads CAWSVEQRGVQNNSPLHF. CDR3 sequence (DNA): TGTGCCTGGAGTGTCGAACAAAGAGGGGTGCAAAATAATTCACCCCTCCACTTT.

Written as DNA, the CDR3 is TGTGCCAGCAGTCCCGGGATATCGAACGGGGAGACCCAGTACTTC. It codes for CASSPGISNGETQYF. The chain links TRBV6-6 to TRBJ2-5; a weak D match, TRBD2 (5 bases). Germline CDR1 is MNHNY and CDR2 is SVGAGI (reference sequence). The V end was cut by 5 bases, the J end by 5 bases, with 18 bases between. The CDR3 totals 15 residues.

This clonotype was recorded a few times. This sequence joins TRBV5-6 and TRBJ2-7, with unresolved D. Per the germline V gene, CDR1 is SGHDT and CDR2 is YYEEEE. V lost 2 bases, J lost 3 bases, and 6 bases lay in between. The CDR3 runs to 12 residues. The DNA of the CDR3 is TGTGCCAGCAGCTTTTTGGGCTACGAGCAGTACGTC. Translation gives CASSFLGYEQYV.

This sequence joins TRBV24-1 and TRBJ1-2; 7 bases align to TRBD1. The CDR3 totals 18 residues. Germline V gene lookup returns CDR1 KGHDR and CDR2 SFDVKD. Losses at the gene ends were 7 bases for V and 0 bases for J; bases not matched to a gene: 16. The DNA for the CDR3 is TGTGCCACCAGGATCGATTATACCGGGACAGAGACTAACTATGGCTACACCTTC. Its protein is CATRIDYTGTETNYGYTF.

Many counts were recorded for this clonotype. The rearrangement links TRBV7-3 to TRBJ2-3; TRBD2 matches 13 bases. The V and J ends lost 5 bases and 6 bases, in that order; junction bases with no gene match: 8. The germline V gene encodes CDR1 SGHTA and CDR2 FQGTGA. There are 16 residues in the CDR3. As DNA, the CDR3 is TGTGCCAGCAGCCCAGGGACTAGCGGGGCCTGGGATACGCAGTATTTT. It yields the protein CASSPGTSGAWDTQYF.

This clonotype was detected ten times or more. The chain recombines TRBV30 with TRBJ1-1; possibly TRBD1 for D (6 bases). V was cut by 0 bases and J by 10 bases, with 9 bases left in between. CDR1 and CDR2 (germline): GTSNPN, SVGIG (reference sequence). The CDR3 sequence is 11 residues long. The CDR3 loop is CAWSVQGIAFF. Written as DNA, the CDR3 is TGTGCCTGGAGTGTACAGGGAATAGCTTTCTTT.